These 9 T cell receptor beta chains share one sample of origin, sequenced in a study of blood T cells in healthy people across ages (dated by TCRdb to between 2014 and 2016). Library preparation was by 5' RACE. Sequencing took place on an Illumina HiSeq 2500. The second PCR ran for about 7 to 11 cycles and used a J-beta primer mix along with a sample-barcoded 5' primer. TCRdb reprocessed the public reads (quality trimming at Q25 with fastp, clone calling with MiXCR) and kept in-frame beta chains. Rows merge per CDR3 protein into single entries with the most common DNA and genes. For this sample the table gives about 680,000 distinct CDR3 sequences, of which approximately 50% were detected only once. In total, the top ten clones hold under 35% of the sample. Sequenced sample: blood. The receptors shown here come from a woman aged 55-70 years in good health.

The chain has TRBV29-1 and TRBJ1-2; D unclear. V was clipped by 7 bases and J by 2 bases, with 8 bases between them. The CDR3 totals 11 residues. Germline lookup yields CDR1 SQVTM and CDR2 ANQGSEA. The chain's CDR3 is CSGTSNYGYTF. In DNA form, the CDR3 reads TGCAGCGGAACGTCCAACTATGGCTACACCTTC.

The chain recombines TRBV29-1 with TRBJ2-1, with D hard to call. The V gene lost 2 bases and the J gene lost 0 bases, with 8 bases spanning the gap. The CDR3 runs to 14 residues. The germline V gene has CDR1 SQVTM and CDR2 ANQGSEA. The CDR3 nucleotides read TGCAGCGTTGAACCCAGTCCCTCCTACAATGAGCAGTTCTTC. Amino acids: CSVEPSPSYNEQFF.

This clonotype was seen many times. The chain combines TRBV10-3 with TRBJ2-7; 10 bases agree with TRBD1. This CDR3 spans 13 amino acids. V was pared by 8 bases and J by 3 bases, with 4 bases of the junction left unmatched. Germline V gene lookup returns CDR1 ENHRY and CDR2 SYGVKD. In DNA, the CDR3 is TGTGCCATCTCGGGACAGGGGAACTACGAGCAGTACTTC. This translates into CAISGQGNYEQYF.

The chain links TRBV4-2 to TRBJ2-3; D ambiguous. With 0 bases removed from V and 1 base from J, the gap between germline ends came to 2 bases. Germline CDR1 LGHNA, CDR2 YNFKEQ. This CDR3 has 13 residues. The CDR3: CASSQDGTDTQYF. The DNA for the CDR3 is TGTGCCAGCAGCCAAGACGGCACAGATACGCAGTATTTT.

This rearrangement joins TRBV27 to TRBJ1-3; D remains unclear. The CDR3 sequence is 15 residues long. The V and J ends lost 5 bases and 0 bases respectively, with 11 bases between them. Looked up from germline, CDR1 is MNHEY and CDR2 is SMNVEV (reference sequence). The CDR3 DNA reads as TGTGCCAGCAGTCCCTGGAAGTCCTCTGGAAACACCATATATTTT. Translating gives CASSPWKSSGNTIYF.

This chain uses TRBV20-1 with TRBJ1-5; TRBD1 agrees at 8 bases. The germline gives CDR1 DFQATT, CDR2 SNEGSKA (reference sequence). V lost 2 bases, J lost 6 bases, and 9 bases stayed unmatched. The CDR3 extends over 15 amino acids. The CDR3, as DNA: TGCAGTGCTAGATCGTTGACAGGGGCCAGTCAGCCCCAGCATTTT. As protein: CSARSLTGASQPQHF.

Remarks on this clonotype: A read error may explain this, as a much larger clone is one base away. The chain is built from TRBV3-1 and TRBJ1-2; maybe TRBD1 (6 bases). CDR1 and CDR2 (germline): LGHDT, YNNKEL (reference sequence). The CDR3 sequence is 14 residues long. V gave up 6 bases and J gave up 4 bases, with 15 bases separating them. The CDR3 coding sequence is TGTGCCAGCAGATTGACAGGAGCTAGCTATGGCTACACCTTC. Protein product: CASRLTGASYGYTF.

The rearrangement joins TRBV5-5 to TRBJ2-7; no clear D. Germline-derived CDR1 and CDR2 are SGHKS and YYEKEE (reference sequence). V was pared by 4 bases and J by 5 bases, with 7 bases between. The CDR3 extends over 11 amino acids. CDR3 loop: CASSPSDEQYF. Written as DNA, the CDR3 is TGTGCCAGCAGCCCCAGCGACGAGCAGTACTTC.

The rearrangement joins TRBV4-3 to TRBJ2-3; perhaps TRBD2 as D (6 bases). V was clipped by 0 bases and J by 1 base, with 14 bases between them. The CDR3 has 17 residues. Germline V CDR1 and CDR2: LGHNA, YSLEER. In nucleotides, the CDR3 is TGCGCCAGCAGCCAAGATCGCAGGAGGGACGGCACAGATACGCAGTATTTT. Protein sequence: CASSQDRRRDGTDTQYF.